The subject of this entry is one TCR beta chain. Its antigen remains unidentified. Per-base qualities were not stored, and no clone one base away is much larger. The CDR3 goes from the cysteine to the phenylalanine over 15 residues. Kept here is only the CDR3 DNA, which spans 45 bases and is read in frame from base 1. The junction carries 15 bases between V and J, which are trimmed by 0 bases and 7 bases respectively. The germline V gene yields MNHEY for CDR1 and SVGAGI for CDR2. Taken with the paper, the label for treatment or condition translates to: live attenuated yellow fever vaccine strain. PBMCs were isolated from peripheral blood using a standard Ficoll-Paque protocol. Dynabeads CD4 and CD8 positive selection kits were used to isolate the CD4 and CD8 T-cell fractions. TriZol was used to extract RNA from bulk PBMCs, CD4 and CD8 fractions, and dextramer-positive and dextramer-negative fractions.

TCRdb shows the sequencer as Illumina NovaSeq 6000. TCR cDNA was made using 5'RACE template switching, a step that added a universal primer site and unique molecular identifiers. cDNA synthesis was primed from both the TCR alpha and TCR beta constant segments. Two PCR steps were used to amplify libraries, with sample barcodes and sequencing adapters being added in the second step. Libraries were sequenced on Illumina HiSeq 2500 (2x100 bp) or NovaSeq (2x150 bp). The original pipeline was this. Reads were demultiplexed and collapsed into UMI consensus sequences with MIGEC, and V(D)J alignment was performed with MiXCR. Clonotypes responding to the vaccine were identified with edgeR on replicate PBMC samples, with the criteria of FDR below 0.01 and a log2 fold change above 5 up to day 15. Each bulk clonotype received a CD4 or CD8 identity based on whether the sequenced CD4 or CD8 repertoire contained that clonotype at higher abundance. TCRdb applied fastp at Q25 and MiXCR to the public reads, then kept only in-frame beta chains. Identical CDR3 proteins give one entry, which carries the most common genes and DNA. TCRdb, rather than the study authors, made the V and J calls. The table for this sample lists approximately 170,000 distinct CDR3 sequences; 9.5% to 12% of them were counted only once. The ten largest make up about 40% of the sample.

The sample is drawn from a study of T cells after yellow fever vaccination (dated by TCRdb to about 2019). Describing the broader study: The SMART-Seq v4 Ultra Low Input RNA kit was used to prepare libraries from fractions with low cell numbers. To follow T-cell clones before and after primary and booster YFV17D yellow fever vaccination, bulk TCR alpha and beta repertoires were sequenced over time. Two healthy male donors, one aged 18 to 29 and one aged 30 to 40 years, were included in the cohort. Bulk PBMC replicates and cell subsets were isolated from blood drawn at multiple timepoints before and after both primary and secondary immunization.

General conclusions and limits of the study: Computational filtering was needed because FACS-sorted repertoires could contain abundant contaminating clonotypes from the bulk population. Only a couple of donors were included in the study, so the extent to which the findings can be generalized is limited. Compared with the primary T-cell response, the secondary T-cell response was weaker but faster, peaking on day 5 rather than day 15. Most clones expanded after primary vaccination were re-detected after the booster (about 96% of CD4 and roughly 85% of CD8), suggesting broad memory maintenance. A small fraction of clonotypes appeared in both the CD4 and CD8 compartments, likely as a result of convergent recombination.

Recombination connected TRBV6-5 to TRBJ1-2, with a tentative D gene TRBD1 over 5 matching bases. The material sequenced was CD8+ T cells sorted from PBMCs, taken 15 days after the yellow fever booster vaccination. The receptor was derived from a man between 18 and 29 years old who received the YFV17D yellow fever vaccine. The CDR3 protein sequence reads: CASSYSNAGPGGYTF. Here is the DNA: TGTGCCAGCAGTTACTCAAACGCGGGGCCGGGTGGCTACACCTTC.